This T cell receptor beta chain was captured in a study of lymphopenia after photon versus proton radiotherapy. As regards this clone: The antigen remains unidentified.

Trimming removed 3 bases at V and 3 bases at J, with 9 bases between. This CDR3 is built from 14 residues. Germline V gene lookup returns CDR1 MNHEY and CDR2 SMNVEV (reference sequence). Method: immunoSEQ multiplex PCR; TCRdb's copy keeps in-frame clones and lacks some. The sample lists more than 15,000 clones; over 80% were seen once. Study results and caveats: Post-nadir diversity loss with photons came from oligoclonal expansion, particularly CD8+ Temra cells.

This clonotype was sampled from a man aged 55-75 years with pancreatic cancer. The chain joins TRBV27 to TRBJ1-5; no clear D. The sequenced sample was peripheral blood, obtained from a patient treated with photon-based radiotherapy. The CDR3 sequence is CASSLVRINQPQHF. CDR3 nucleotides: TGTGCCAGCAGTTTGGTTCGGATCAATCAGCCCCAGCATTTT.